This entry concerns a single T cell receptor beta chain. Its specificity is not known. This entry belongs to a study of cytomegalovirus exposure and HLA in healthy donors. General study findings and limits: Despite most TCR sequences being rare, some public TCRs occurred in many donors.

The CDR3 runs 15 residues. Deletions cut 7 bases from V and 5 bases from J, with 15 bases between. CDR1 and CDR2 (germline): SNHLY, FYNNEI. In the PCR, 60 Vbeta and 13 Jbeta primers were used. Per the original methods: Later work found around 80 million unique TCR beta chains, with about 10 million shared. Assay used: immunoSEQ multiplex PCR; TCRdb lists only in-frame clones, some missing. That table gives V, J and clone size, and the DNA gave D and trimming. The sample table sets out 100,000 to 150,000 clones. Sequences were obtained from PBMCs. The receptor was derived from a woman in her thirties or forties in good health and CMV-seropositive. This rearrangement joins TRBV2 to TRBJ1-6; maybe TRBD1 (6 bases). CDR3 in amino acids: CASNSREGDNSPLHF. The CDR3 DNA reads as TGTGCCAGCAATTCACGGGAGGGGGATAATTCACCCCTCCACTTT.